The TCR beta chain under discussion was sequenced for a study of cytomegalovirus exposure and HLA in healthy donors. The wider study: Of several hundred genotyped donors, around 86% grouped in the Caucasian-associated ancestry cluster. Study observations and caveats: Several of the most significant clusters were apparently associated with common viral pathogens in a later analysis.

The length of the CDR3 is 13 residues. V shed 4 bases and J shed 7 bases, with 13 bases lying between them. Germline V gene sequence: CDR1 MNHNS, CDR2 SASEGT. At sampling all donors were nominally healthy, likely with unrecorded immune exposures. The PCR made use of 60 Vbeta and 13 Jbeta primers. Profiled with immunoSEQ multiplex PCR; TCRdb holds only in-frame clones, not every one. The profile shows around 190,000 clones, around 83% of them singletons. On this clone: What it recognizes is unknown.

This TCR came from a man aged 35 to 55 in good health and CMV-seropositive. The sequenced sample was PBMCs. The V call is TRBV6-1, the J call TRBJ1-2; D possibly corresponds to TRBD1 (6 bases). CDR3 residues: CASSVGGGSGYTF. The CDR3 nucleotides read TGTGCCAGCAGTGTGGGCGGGGGCTCTGGCTACACCTTC.